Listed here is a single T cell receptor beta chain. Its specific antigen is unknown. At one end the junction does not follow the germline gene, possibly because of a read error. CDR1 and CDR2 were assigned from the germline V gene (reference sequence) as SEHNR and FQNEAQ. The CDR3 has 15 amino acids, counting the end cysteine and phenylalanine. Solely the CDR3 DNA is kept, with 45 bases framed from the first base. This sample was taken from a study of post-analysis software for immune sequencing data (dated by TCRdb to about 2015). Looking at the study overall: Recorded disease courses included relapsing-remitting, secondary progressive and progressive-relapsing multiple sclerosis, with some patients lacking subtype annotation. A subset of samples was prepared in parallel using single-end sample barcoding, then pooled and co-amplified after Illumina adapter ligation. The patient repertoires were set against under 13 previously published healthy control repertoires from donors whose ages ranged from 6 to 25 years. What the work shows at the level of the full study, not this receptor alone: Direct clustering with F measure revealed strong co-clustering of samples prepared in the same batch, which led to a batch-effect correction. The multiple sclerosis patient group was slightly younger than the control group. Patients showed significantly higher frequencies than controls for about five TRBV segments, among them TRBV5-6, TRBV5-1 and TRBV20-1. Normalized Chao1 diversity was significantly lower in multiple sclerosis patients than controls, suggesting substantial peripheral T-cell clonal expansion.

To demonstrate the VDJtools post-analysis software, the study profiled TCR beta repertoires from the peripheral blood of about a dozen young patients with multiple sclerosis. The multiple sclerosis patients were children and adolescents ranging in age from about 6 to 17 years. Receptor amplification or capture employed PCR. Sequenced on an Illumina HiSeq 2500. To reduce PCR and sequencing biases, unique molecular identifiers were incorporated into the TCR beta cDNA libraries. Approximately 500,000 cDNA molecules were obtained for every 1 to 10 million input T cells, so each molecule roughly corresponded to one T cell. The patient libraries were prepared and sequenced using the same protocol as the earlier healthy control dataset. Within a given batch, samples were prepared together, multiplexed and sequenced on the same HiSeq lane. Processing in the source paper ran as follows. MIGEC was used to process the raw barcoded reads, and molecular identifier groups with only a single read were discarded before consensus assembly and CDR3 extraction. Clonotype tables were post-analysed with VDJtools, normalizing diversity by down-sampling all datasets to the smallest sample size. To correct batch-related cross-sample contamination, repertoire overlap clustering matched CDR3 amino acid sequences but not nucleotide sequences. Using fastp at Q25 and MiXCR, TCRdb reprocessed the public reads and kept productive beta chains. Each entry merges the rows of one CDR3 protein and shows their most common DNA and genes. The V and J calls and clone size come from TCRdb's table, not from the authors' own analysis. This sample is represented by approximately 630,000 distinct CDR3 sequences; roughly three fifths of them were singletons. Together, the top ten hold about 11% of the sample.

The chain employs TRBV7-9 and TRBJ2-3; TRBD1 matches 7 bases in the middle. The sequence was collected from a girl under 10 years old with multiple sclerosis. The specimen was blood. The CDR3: CVSSRTGGSTDTQYF. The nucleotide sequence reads TGTGTCAGCAGCCGGACAGGTGGTAGCACAGATACGCAGTATTTT.